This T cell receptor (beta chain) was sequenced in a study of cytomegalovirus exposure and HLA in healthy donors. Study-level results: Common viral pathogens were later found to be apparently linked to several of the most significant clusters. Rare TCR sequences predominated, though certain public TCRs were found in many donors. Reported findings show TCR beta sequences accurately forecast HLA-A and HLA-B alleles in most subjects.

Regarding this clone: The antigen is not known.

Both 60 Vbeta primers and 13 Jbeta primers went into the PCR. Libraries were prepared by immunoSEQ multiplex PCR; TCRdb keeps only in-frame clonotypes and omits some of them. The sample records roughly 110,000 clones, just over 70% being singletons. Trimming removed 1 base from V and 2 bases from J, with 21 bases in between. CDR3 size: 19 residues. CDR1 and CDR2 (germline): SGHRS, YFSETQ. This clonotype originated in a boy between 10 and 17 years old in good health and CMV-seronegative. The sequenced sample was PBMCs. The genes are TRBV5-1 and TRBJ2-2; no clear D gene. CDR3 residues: CASSLLGGPRSGNTGELFF. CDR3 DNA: TGCGCCAGCAGCTTGCTTGGTGGGCCCCGCTCCGGTAACACCGGGGAGCTGTTTTTT.